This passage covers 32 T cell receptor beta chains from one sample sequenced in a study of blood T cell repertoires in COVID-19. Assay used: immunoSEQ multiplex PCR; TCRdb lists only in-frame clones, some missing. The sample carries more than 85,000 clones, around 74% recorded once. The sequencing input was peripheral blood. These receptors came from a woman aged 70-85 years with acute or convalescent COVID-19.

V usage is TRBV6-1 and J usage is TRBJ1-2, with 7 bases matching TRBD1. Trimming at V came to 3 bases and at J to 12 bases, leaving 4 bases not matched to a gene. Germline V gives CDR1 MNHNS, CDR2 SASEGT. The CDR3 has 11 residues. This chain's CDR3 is CASSEYRGHTF. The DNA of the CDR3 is TGTGCCAGCAGTGAGTACAGGGGCCACACCTTC.

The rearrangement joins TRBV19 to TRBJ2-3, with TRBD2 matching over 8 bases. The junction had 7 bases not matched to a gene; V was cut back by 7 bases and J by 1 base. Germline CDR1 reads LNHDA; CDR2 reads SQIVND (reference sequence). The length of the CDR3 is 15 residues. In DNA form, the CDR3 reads TGTGCCAGTACGACGGGGGGGGTGGGCACAGATACGCAGTATTTT. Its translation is CASTTGGVGTDTQYF.

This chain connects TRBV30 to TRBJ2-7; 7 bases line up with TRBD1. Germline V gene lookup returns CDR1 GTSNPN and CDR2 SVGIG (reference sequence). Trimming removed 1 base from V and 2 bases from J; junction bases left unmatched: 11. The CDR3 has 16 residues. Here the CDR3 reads CAWSGSQSRGTYEQYF. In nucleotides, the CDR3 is TGTGCCTGGAGTGGGTCTCAAAGCAGGGGGACCTACGAGCAGTACTTC. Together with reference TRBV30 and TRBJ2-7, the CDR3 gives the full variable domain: SQTIHQWPATLVQPVGSPLSLECTVEGTSNPNLYWYRQAAGRGLQLLFYSVGIGQISSEVPQNLSASRPQDRQFILSSKKLLLSDSGFYLCAWSGSQSRGTYEQYFGPGTRLTVT.

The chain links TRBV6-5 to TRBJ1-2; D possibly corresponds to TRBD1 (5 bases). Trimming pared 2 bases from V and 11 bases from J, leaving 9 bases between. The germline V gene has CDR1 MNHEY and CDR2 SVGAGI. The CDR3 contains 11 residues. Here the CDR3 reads CASSYGRDYTF. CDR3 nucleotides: TGTGCCAGCAGTTACGGCAGGGATTACACCTTC.

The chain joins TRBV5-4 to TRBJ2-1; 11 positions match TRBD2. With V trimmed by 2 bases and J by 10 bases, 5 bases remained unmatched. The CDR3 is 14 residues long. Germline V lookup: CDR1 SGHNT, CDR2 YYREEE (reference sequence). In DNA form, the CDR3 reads TGTGCCAGCAGCTTTAGCGGGGGGGCCAAAGAGCAGTTCTTC. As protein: CASSFSGGAKEQFF.

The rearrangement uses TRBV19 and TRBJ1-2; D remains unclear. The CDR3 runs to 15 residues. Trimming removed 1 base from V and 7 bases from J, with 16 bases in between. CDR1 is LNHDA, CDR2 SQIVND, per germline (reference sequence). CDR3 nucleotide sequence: TGTGCCAGTAGTATAGGTCACGGTGGTGCGAGTGGCTACACCTTC. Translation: CASSIGHGGASGYTF.

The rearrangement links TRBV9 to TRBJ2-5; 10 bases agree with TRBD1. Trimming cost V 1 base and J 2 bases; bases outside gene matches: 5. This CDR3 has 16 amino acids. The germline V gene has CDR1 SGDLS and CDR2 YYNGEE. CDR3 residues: CASSVSGQGVQETQYF. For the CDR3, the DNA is TGTGCCAGCAGCGTAAGTGGACAGGGGGTTCAAGAGACCCAGTACTTC.

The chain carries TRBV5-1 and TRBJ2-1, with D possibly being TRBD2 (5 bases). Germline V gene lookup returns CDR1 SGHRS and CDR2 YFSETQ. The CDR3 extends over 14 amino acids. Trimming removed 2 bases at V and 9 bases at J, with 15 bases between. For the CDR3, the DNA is TGCGCCAGCAGCTTTGGAGGTCGTGAGAGTGAGCAGTTCTTC. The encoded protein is CASSFGGRESEQFF.

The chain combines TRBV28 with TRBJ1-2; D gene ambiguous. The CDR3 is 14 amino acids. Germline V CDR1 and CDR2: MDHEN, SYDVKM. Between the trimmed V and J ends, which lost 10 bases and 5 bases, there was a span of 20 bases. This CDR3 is CATETPGNSYGYTF. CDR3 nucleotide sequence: TGTGCCACAGAGACCCCGGGGAATAGTTATGGCTACACCTTC.

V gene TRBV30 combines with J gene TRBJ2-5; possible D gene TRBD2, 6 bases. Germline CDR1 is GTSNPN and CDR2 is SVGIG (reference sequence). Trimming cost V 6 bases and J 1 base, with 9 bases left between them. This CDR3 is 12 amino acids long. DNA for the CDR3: TGTGCCTGTGGGGGGACCCAAGAGACCCAGTACTTC. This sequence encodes CACGGTQETQYF.

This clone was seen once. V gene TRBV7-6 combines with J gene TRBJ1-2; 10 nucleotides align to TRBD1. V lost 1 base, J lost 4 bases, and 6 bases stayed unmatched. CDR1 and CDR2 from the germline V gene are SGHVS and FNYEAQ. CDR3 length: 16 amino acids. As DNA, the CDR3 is TGTGCCAGCAGCTTAGGGACAGGGGGAGGGGTCTATGGCTACACCTTC. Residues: CASSLGTGGGVYGYTF.

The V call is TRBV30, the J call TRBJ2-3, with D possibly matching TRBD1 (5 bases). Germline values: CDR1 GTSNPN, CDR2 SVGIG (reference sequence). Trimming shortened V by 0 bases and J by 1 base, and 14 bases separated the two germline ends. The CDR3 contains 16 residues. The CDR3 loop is CAWSVSTAGRTDTQYF. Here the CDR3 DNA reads TGTGCCTGGAGTGTAAGTACGGCAGGGCGCACAGATACGCAGTATTTT.

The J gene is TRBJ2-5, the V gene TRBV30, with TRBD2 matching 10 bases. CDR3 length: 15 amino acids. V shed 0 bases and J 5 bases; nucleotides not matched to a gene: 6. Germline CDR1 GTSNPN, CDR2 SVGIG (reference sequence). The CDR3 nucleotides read TGTGCCTGGAGTGTTATTGAGCGGGGGGGTGAGACCCAGTACTTC. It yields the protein CAWSVIERGGETQYF.

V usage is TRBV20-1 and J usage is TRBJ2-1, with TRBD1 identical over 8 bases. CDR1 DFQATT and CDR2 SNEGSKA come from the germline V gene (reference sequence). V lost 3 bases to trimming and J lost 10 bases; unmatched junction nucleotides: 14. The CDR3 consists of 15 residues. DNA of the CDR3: TGCAGTGCTAGTAAAAGTAGGACAGGGCTGAAGGAGCAGTTCTTC. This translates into CSASKSRTGLKEQFF.

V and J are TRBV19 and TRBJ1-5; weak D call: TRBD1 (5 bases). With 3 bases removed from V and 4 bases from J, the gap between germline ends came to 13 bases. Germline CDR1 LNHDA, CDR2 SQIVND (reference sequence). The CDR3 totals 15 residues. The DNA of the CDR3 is TGTGCCAGTAGTATCGGGGGAGGAATAAATCAGCCCCAGCATTTT. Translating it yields CASSIGGGINQPQHF. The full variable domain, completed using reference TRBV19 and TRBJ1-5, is DGGITQSPKYLFRKEGQNVTLSCEQNLNHDAMYWYRQDPGQGLRLIYYSQIVNDFQKGDIAEGYSVSREKKESFPLTVTSAQKNPTAFYLCASSIGGGINQPQHFGDGTRLSIL.

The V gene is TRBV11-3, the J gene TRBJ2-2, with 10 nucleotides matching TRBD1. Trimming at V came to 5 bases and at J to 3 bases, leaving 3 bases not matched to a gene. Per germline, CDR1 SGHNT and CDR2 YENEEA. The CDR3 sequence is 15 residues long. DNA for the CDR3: TGTGCCAGCAGCCTGGGGACAGGGGACACCGGGGAGCTGTTTTTT. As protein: CASSLGTGDTGELFF.

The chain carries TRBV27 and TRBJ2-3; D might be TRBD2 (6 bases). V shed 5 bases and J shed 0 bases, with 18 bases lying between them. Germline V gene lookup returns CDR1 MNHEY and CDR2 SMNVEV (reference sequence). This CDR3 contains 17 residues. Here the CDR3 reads CASSHPRRVRSTDTQYF. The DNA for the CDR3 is TGTGCCAGCAGTCACCCTCGGAGGGTCCGCAGCACAGATACGCAGTATTTT.

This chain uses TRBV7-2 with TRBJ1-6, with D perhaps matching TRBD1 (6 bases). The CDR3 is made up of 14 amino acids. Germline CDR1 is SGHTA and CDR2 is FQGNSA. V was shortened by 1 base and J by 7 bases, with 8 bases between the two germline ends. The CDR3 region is CASSLGGGNSPLHF. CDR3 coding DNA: TGTGCCAGCAGCTTAGGCGGGGGCAATTCACCCCTCCACTTT. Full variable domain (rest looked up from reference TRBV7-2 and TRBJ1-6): GAGVSQSPSNKVTEKGKDVELRCDPISGHTALYWYRQSLGQGLEFLIYFQGNSAPDKSGLPSDRFSAERTGGSVSTLTIQRTQQEDSAVYLCASSLGGGNSPLHFGNGTRLTVT.

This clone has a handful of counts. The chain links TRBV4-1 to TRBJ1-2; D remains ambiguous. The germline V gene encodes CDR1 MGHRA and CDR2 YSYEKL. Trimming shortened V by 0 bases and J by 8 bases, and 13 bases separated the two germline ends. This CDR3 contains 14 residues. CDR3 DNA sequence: TGCGCCAGCAGCCAAGATCGTGAGACTTTGGGCTACACCTTC. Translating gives CASSQDRETLGYTF.

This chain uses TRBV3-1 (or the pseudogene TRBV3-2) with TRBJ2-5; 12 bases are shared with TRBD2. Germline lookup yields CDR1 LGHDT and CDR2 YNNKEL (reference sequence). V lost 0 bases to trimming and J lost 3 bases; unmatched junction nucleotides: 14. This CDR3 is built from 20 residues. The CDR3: CASSQDVSGTSGRPKETQYF. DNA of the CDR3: TGTGCCAGCAGCCAAGATGTCAGCGGGACTAGCGGGCGCCCAAAAGAGACCCAGTACTTC.

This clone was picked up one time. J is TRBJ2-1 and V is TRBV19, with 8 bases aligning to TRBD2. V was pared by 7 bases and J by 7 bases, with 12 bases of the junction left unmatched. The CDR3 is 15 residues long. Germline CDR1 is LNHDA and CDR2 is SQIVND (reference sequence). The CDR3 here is CASNSPGGMLNEQFF. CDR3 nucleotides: TGTGCCAGTAACTCTCCGGGGGGGATGTTGAATGAGCAGTTCTTC.

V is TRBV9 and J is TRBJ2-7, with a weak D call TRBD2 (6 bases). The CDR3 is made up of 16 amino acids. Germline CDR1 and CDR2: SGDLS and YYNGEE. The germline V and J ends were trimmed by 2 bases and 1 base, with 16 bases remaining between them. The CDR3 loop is CASSVGQGGGSYEQYF. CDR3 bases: TGTGCCAGCAGCGTTGGGCAGGGAGGCGGGTCCTACGAGCAGTACTTC.

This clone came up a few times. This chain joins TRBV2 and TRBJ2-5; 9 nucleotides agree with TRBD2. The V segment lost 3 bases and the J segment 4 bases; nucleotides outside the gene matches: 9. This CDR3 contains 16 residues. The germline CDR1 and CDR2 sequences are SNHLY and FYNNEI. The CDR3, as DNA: TGTGCCAGCAGTGAGTTTGGCGCGGGGGGGCGAGAGACCCAGTACTTC. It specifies CASSEFGAGGRETQYF.

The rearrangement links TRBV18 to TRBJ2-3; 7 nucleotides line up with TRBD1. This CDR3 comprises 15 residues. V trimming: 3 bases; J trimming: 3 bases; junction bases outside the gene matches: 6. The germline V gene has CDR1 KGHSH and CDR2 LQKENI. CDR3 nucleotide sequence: TGTGCCAGCTCACCTGACAGGGCGCGGACAGATACGCAGTATTTT. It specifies CASSPDRARTDTQYF.

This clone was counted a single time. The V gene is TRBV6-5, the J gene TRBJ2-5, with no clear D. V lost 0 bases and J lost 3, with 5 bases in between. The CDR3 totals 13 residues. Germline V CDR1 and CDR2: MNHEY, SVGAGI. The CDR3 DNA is TGTGCCAGCAGTTACTCGGAGAAAGAGACCCAGTACTTC. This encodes CASSYSEKETQYF.

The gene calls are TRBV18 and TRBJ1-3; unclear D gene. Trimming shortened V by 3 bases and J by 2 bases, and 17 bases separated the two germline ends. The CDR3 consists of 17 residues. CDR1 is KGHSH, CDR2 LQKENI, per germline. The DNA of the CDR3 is TGTGCCAGCTCACCGAAAGGAGTTGCTTCGGCTGGAAACACCATATATTTT. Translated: CASSPKGVASAGNTIYF. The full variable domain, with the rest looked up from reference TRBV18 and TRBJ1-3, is NAGVMQNPRHLVRRRGQEARLRCSPMKGHSHVYWYRQLPEEGLKFMVYLQKENIIDESGMPKERFSAEFPKEGPSILRIQQVVRGDSAAYFCASSPKGVASAGNTIYFGEGSWLTVV.

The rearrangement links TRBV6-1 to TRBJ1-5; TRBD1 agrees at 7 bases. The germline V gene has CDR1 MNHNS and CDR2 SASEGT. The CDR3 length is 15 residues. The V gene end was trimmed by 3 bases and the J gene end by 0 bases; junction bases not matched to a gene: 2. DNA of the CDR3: TGTGCCAGCAGTGAGAACAGGGGTAGCAATCAGCCCCAGCATTTT. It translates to CASSENRGSNQPQHF.

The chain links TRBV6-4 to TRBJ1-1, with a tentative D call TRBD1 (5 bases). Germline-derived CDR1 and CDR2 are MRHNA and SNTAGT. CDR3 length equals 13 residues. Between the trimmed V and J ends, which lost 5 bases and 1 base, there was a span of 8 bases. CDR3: CASSLQENTEAFF. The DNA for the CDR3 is TGTGCCAGCAGTCTACAGGAGAACACTGAAGCTTTCTTT.

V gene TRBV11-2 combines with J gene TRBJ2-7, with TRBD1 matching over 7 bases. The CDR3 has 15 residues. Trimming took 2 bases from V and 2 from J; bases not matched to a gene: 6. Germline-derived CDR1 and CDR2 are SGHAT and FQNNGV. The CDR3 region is CASSLWAGGAYEQYF. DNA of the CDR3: TGTGCCAGCAGCTTATGGGCAGGGGGAGCCTACGAGCAGTACTTC.

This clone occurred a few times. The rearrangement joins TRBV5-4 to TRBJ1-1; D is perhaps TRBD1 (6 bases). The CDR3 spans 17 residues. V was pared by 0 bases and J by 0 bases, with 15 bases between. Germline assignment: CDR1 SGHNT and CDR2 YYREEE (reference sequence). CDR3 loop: CASSLDRVGVLNTEAFF. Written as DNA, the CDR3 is TGTGCCAGCAGCTTGGACAGGGTAGGCGTCCTGAACACTGAAGCTTTCTTT.

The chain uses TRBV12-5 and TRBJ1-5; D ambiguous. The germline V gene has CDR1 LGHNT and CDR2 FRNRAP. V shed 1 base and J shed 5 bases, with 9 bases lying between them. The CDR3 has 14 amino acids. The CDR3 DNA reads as TGTGCTAGTGGTTTGGGACACACGGATCAGCCCCAGCATTTT. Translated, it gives CASGLGHTDQPQHF.

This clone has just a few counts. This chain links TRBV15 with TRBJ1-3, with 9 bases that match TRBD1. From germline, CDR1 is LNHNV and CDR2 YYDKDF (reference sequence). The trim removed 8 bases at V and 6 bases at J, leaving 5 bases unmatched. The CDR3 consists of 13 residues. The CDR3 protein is CATLTGGSNTIYF. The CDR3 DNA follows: TGTGCCACCTTGACAGGGGGATCAAACACCATATATTTT.